This passage covers 8 T cell receptor beta chains from one sample sequenced in a study of T cell responses to AZD1222 COVID-19 vaccine. Data came from immunoSEQ multiplex PCR; TCRdb stores just in-frame clones and leaves some out. This sample has about 170,000 clones, with 85% to 90% found just once. The source material was peripheral blood, sampled on day 0 of AZD1222 vaccination. The receptors originated from an adult in good health.

This clone has a handful of counts. The chain uses TRBV5-4 and TRBJ2-2; the match to TRBD2 covers 7 bases. This CDR3 spans 16 amino acids. The trim removed 4 bases at V and 10 bases at J, leaving 16 bases unmatched. Germline V gene data show CDR1 as SGHNT and CDR2 as YYREEE (reference sequence). In nucleotides, the CDR3 is TGTGCCAGCAGCCCTACGGCTGGCGGGGGAATATCGGAGCTGTTTTTT. This translates into CASSPTAGGGISELFF.

The chain couples TRBV6-2 or TRBV6-3 to TRBJ2-7, with D perhaps TRBD2 (6 bases). Trimming cost V 2 bases and J 7 bases, with 18 bases left between them. The CDR3 covers 15 residues. Germline CDR1 and CDR2: MNHEY and SVGEGT. This chain's CDR3 is CASSYGGAIGGEQYF. CDR3 DNA sequence: TGTGCCAGCAGTTACGGAGGGGCCATTGGCGGGGAGCAGTACTTC.

The V and J genes are TRBV7-8 and TRBJ2-5, with D possibly being TRBD2 (6 bases). Germline CDR1 SGHVS, CDR2 FQNEAQ. This CDR3 is built from 15 residues. Trimming took 4 bases from V and 5 from J, leaving 17 bases between them. DNA for the CDR3: TGTGCCAGCAGCTATACCGGGACTCTGAGGGAGACCCAGTACTTC. Translation gives CASSYTGTLRETQYF.

The V gene is TRBV28, the J gene TRBJ2-2; 8 nucleotides agree with TRBD2. J gave up 6 bases and V 11 bases, and 8 bases lay outside the gene matches. The CDR3 runs 13 residues. Looked up from germline, CDR1 is MDHEN and CDR2 is SYDVKM. CDR3 in amino acids: CARGAGGAGELFF. CDR3 nucleotides: TGTGCCCGCGGGGCCGGGGGGGCCGGGGAGCTGTTTTTT.

The chain couples TRBV13 to TRBJ1-2; D gene ambiguous. The CDR3 contains 15 residues. Germline V CDR1 and CDR2: PRHDT, FYEKMQ (reference sequence). The ends were cut back, 0 bases at V and 8 bases at J, with 16 bases in the middle. The CDR3 nucleotides read TGTGCCAGCAGCTTAGGCCTAGTTAGACTGGTGGGCTACACCTTC. This sequence encodes CASSLGLVRLVGYTF.

The chain combines TRBV19 with TRBJ1-1, with D perhaps matching TRBD1 (5 bases). V dropped 3 bases and J dropped 10 bases, with 15 bases sitting between them. There are 13 residues in the CDR3. Germline CDR1 LNHDA, CDR2 SQIVND (reference sequence). The CDR3 nucleotides are TGTGCCAGTAGTATTGGGCAGGGCGGGGGAGCTTTCTTT. Translating it yields CASSIGQGGGAFF. Full variable domain (remainder filled in from reference TRBV19 and TRBJ1-1): DGGITQSPKYLFRKEGQNVTLSCEQNLNHDAMYWYRQDPGQGLRLIYYSQIVNDFQKGDIAEGYSVSREKKESFPLTVTSAQKNPTAFYLCASSIGQGGGAFFGQGTRLTVV.

This clone was seen only once. The chain links TRBV6-6 to TRBJ1-1, with TRBD1 matching over 9 bases. V lost 5 bases, J lost 0 bases, and 7 bases stayed unmatched. CDR1 is MNHNY and CDR2 is SVGAGI in the germline V gene (reference sequence). CDR3 length: 16 amino acids. CDR3 nucleotides: TGTGCCAGCAGTACGGACAGGGGCCTTATGAACACTGAAGCTTTCTTT. The encoded protein is CASSTDRGLMNTEAFF.

The chain is built from TRBV6-5 and TRBJ1-5; 9 bases map to TRBD1. V shed 0 bases and J 4 bases; nucleotides not matched to a gene: 1. The CDR3 totals 15 residues. Per the germline V gene, CDR1 is MNHEY and CDR2 is SVGAGI. The chain's CDR3 is CASSYSGTGNQPQHF. In nucleotides, the CDR3 is TGTGCCAGCAGTTACTCGGGGACAGGGAATCAGCCCCAGCATTTT.